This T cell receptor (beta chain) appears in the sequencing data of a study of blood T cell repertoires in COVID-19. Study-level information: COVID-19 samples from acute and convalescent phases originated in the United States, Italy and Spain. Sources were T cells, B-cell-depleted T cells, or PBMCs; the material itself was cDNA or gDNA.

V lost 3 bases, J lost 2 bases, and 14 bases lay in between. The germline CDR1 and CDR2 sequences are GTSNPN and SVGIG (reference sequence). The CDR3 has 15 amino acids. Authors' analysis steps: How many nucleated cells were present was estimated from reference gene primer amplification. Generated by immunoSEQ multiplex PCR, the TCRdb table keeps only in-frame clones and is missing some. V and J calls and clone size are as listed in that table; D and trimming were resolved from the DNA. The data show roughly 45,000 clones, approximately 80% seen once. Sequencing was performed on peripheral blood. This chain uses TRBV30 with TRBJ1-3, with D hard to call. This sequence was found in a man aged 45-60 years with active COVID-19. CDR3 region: CAWSTFRGPGNTIYF. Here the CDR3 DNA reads TGTGCCTGGAGCACCTTCCGGGGTCCTGGAAACACCATATATTTT.